These T cell receptor beta chains were read from a single sample in a study of OX40 agonist ivuxolimab in advanced cancers. Only in-frame clones appear in the TCRdb table, and some are missing; sequencing was by immunoSEQ multiplex PCR. This sample carries 35,000 to 50,000 clones, approximately 90% of them seen once, and the ten largest clones take under 15%. The sample was CD4+ or CD8+ T cells sorted from blood, taken in a trial of the OX40 agonist ivuxolimab. These receptor sequences come from an adult with an advanced solid tumor such as melanoma, head and neck, liver or kidney cancer. Each CDR3 is given with its conserved first and last residue. The D gene is left open where the match is weak. A row's size may be missing; if present it is once, few, many or a size class.

few	TRBV28	TRBD2	TRBJ2-1	TGTGCCAGCAGTCCTGGACTAGCGGGGGGTTGGGACTCCTACAATGAGCAGTTCTTC	CASSPGLAGGWDSYNEQFF
NA	TRBV5-8	TRBD2	TRBJ2-7	TGTGCCAGCCGCGTCCGGCGGGAGCTCGGGGAGCAGTACTTC	CASRVRRELGEQYF
NA	TRBV10-1	NA	TRBJ2-3	TGCGCCAGCAGTAAGATCGTGGGGGATACGCAGTATTTT	CASSKIVGDTQYF
few	TRBV29-1	NA	TRBJ2-1	TGCAGCGTCCCAAGAGGGAGTGGGGATGAGCAGTTCTTC	CSVPRGSGDEQFF
NA	TRBV27	NA	TRBJ2-3	TGTGCCAGCAGTTCAGGGGATACGCAGTATTTT	CASSSGDTQYF
once	TRBV5-4	NA	TRBJ1-2	TGTGCCAGCAGCGCATGGGAAGGGACACAGAACTATGGCTACACCTTC	CASSAWEGTQNYGYTF
NA	TRBV25-1	NA	TRBJ2-7	TGTGCCAGCAGTGTTCCGGGTTCAACCTACGAGCAGTACTTC	CASSVPGSTYEQYF
NA	TRBV29-1	NA	TRBJ1-5	TGCAGCGTTGGGCAGGACCGAGGAAGCAATCAGCCCCAGCATTTT	CSVGQDRGSNQPQHF
few	TRBV18	NA	TRBJ1-1	TGTGCCAGCTCACCCCTGGTGAGGGTGAACACTGAAGCTTTCTTT	CASSPLVRVNTEAFF
NA	TRBV28	TRBD1	TRBJ1-1	TGTGCCAGCAGCGACACCGGGACAGGGTTCGTGAACACTGAAGCTTTCTTT	CASSDTGTGFVNTEAFF
NA	TRBV5-6	NA	TRBJ1-1	TGTGCCAGCAGCTTCTTGACAACCGCGAACACTGAAGCTTTCTTT	CASSFLTTANTEAFF
NA	TRBV10-3	NA	TRBJ2-1	TGTGCCATCAGTGAGTCTGGGCGAGGTGAGCAGTTCTTC	CAISESGRGEQFF
medium-sized	TRBV19	TRBD1	TRBJ2-7	TGTGCCAGTAGTGGCGACAGGGGACCTAGGTACTTC	CASSGDRGPRYF
NA	TRBV27	NA	TRBJ1-2	TGTGCCAGCAGTTTCGGCCCCACCTATGGCTACACCTTC	CASSFGPTYGYTF
NA	TRBV12-5	NA	TRBJ2-1	TGTGCTAGTGCCATCCAGGTGAGGGCTAGCGCGACTGAGCAGTTCTTC	CASAIQVRASATEQFF
medium-sized	TRBV4-1	NA	TRBJ1-4	TGCGCCAGCAGCCAAGATCCCTCAACTAATGAAAAACTGTTTTTT	CASSQDPSTNEKLFF
NA	TRBV6-1	TRBD1	TRBJ1-5	TGTGCCAGCAGTGAAGCGGTGGGACAGGGATATCAGCCCCAGCATTTT	CASSEAVGQGYQPQHF
NA	TRBV5-5	NA	TRBJ2-7	TGTGCCAGCAGCTTAGCGCCGTCCTACGAGCAGTACTTC	CASSLAPSYEQYF
NA	TRBV11-2	NA	TRBJ2-3	TGTGCCAGCAGCTTAGGGGTAGTTTGGGATACGCAGTATTTT	CASSLGVVWDTQYF
NA	TRBV2	NA	TRBJ2-4	TGTGCCAGCAGTGACGGGGAAAACATTCAGTACTTC	CASSDGENIQYF
NA	TRBV7-9	NA	TRBJ2-3	TGTGCCAGCACCTATCCGGTCGGGGGAGAGGATACGCAGTATTTT	CASTYPVGGEDTQYF
NA	TRBV4-2	TRBD2	TRBJ2-1	TGTGCCAGCAGCCAAGGTCGCGGGAGGGCCGAGTTCTTC	CASSQGRGRAEFF
NA	TRBV30	NA	TRBJ1-2	TGTGCCTGGAGTCTTAGGGACGGCTACACCTTC	CAWSLRDGYTF
few	TRBV30	NA	TRBJ1-1	TGTGCCTGGAGTAGGGAAGGGAACACTGAAGCTTTCTTT	CAWSREGNTEAFF
NA	TRBV4-1	NA	TRBJ2-4	TGCGCCAGCAGCCAAGAGAGCAGGGCGGACATTCAGTACTTC	CASSQESRADIQYF
NA	TRBV7-7	NA	TRBJ2-3	TGTGCTAGCAGCTCAGATCAGGACCCCGATACGCAGTATTTT	CASSSDQDPDTQYF
NA	TRBV19	NA	TRBJ1-1	TGTGCCAGCTGGGGGCCCGCAGAAGCTTTCTTT	CASWGPAEAFF
NA	TRBV27	TRBD1	TRBJ2-1	TGTGCCAGCAGTACTCGGGACAGGGGTCGGTACAATGAGCAGTTCTTC	CASSTRDRGRYNEQFF
NA	TRBV27	NA	TRBJ2-3	TGTGCCACCCCTCACGAGGGGGTTAGCACAGATACGCAGTATTTT	CATPHEGVSTDTQYF
few	TRBV12-5	NA	TRBJ2-7	TGTGCTAGTGGTTCCGACAGGAGCTCCTACGAGCAGTACTTC	CASGSDRSSYEQYF